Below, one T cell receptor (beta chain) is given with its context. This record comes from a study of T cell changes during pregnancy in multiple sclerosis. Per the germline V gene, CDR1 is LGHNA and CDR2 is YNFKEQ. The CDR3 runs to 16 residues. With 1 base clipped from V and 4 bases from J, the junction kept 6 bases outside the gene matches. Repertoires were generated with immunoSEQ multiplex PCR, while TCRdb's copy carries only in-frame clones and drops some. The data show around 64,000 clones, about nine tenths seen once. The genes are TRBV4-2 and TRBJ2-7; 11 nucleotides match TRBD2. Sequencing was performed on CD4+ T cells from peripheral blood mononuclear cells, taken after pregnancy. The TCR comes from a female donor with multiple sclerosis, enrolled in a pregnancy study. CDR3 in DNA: TGTGCCAGCAGCCAAGGGCCTAGCGGGGGGAGGTACGAGCAGTACTTC. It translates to CASSQGPSGGRYEQYF.